This is a list of T cell receptor beta chains from one sample in a study of cytomegalovirus exposure and HLA in healthy donors. The method was immunoSEQ multiplex PCR; TCRdb's version includes in-frame clones alone and lacks a portion of them. The data contain 160,000 or so clones, 84% of them singletons. Source material: PBMCs. The receptors come from a man in his fifties or sixties in good health and CMV-seropositive. Each CDR3 is given with its conserved first and last residue. D genes are given only for firm matches. Only some rows state a clone size, as once, few, many or a class for expanded clones.

CDR3nt | CDR3aa | j_gene | abundance | v_gene | d_gene
TGCGCCAGCAGCCCGGGGGGGGGCGGAAACACTGAAGCTTTCTTT | CASSPGGGGNTEAFF | TRBJ1-1 | . | TRBV5-1 | .
TGTGCCACCAGCAGAGATGGGCAGGGTGGCTACACCTTC | CATSRDGQGGYTF | TRBJ1-2 | . | TRBV15 | .
TGCGCCAGCAGCTTGGTCTCTAGCGGGAGTAGATTCAATGAGCAGTTCTTC | CASSLVSSGSRFNEQFF | TRBJ2-1 | . | TRBV5-1 | TRBD2
TGTGCCACCAGCAGAGAGGGGGGGCCACTTCAAGAGACCCAGTACTTC | CATSREGGPLQETQYF | TRBJ2-5 | . | TRBV15 | .
TGTGCCTGGAGTCATACAGAGAACTATGGCTACACCTTC | CAWSHTENYGYTF | TRBJ1-2 | few | TRBV30 | .
TGTGCCAGCAGCCCTTCCCAGGCCCGGGACAGAGTGAACACCGGGGAGCTGTTTTTT | CASSPSQARDRVNTGELFF | TRBJ2-2 | . | TRBV9 | TRBD1
TGTGCCAGCAGTTCATCAGGGAATGAAAAACTGTTTTTT | CASSSSGNEKLFF | TRBJ1-4 | . | TRBV28 | .
TGTGCCAGCACTCGGACAGGGGGCACCGGGGAGCTGTTTTTT | CASTRTGGTGELFF | TRBJ2-2 | once | TRBV27 | TRBD1
TGTGCCAGCAGCCCAGACAGGGCCGGGGGCACTGAAGCTTTCTTT | CASSPDRAGGTEAFF | TRBJ1-1 | . | TRBV5-8 | TRBD1
TGTGCCAGCAGCTTAAATTGGGGCGGCTCTGGAAACACCATATATTTT | CASSLNWGGSGNTIYF | TRBJ1-3 | . | TRBV7-8 | .
TGTGCCAGCAGTGAAGTTTTACGGGAGGTTGAAGATACGCAGTATTTT | CASSEVLREVEDTQYF | TRBJ2-3 | . | TRBV2 | TRBD2
TGTGCCAGCAGCTTGAAAGACAGGGAGACCCAGTACTTC | CASSLKDRETQYF | TRBJ2-5 | . | TRBV5-6 | .
TGCGCCAGCAGTGAGTCCGGGACAGTGGGGACCTACGAGCAGTACTTC | CASSESGTVGTYEQYF | TRBJ2-7 | . | TRBV10-1 | TRBD1
TGCGCCAGCAGCTTCGGTAGCGGGGGACAAGAGACCCAGTACTTC | CASSFGSGGQETQYF | TRBJ2-5 | . | TRBV5-1 | TRBD2
TGTGCCAGCAGCTTGAATAGGACAGAAAATCAGCCCCAGCATTTT | CASSLNRTENQPQHF | TRBJ1-5 | few | TRBV5-4 | .
TGTGCCAGCAGCCTGAGGATAGATCTCTATGGCTACACCTTC | CASSLRIDLYGYTF | TRBJ1-2 | few | TRBV5-5 | .
TGTGCCAGCTCACCGCCGGGACAGGGCACAGGCACTGAAGCTTTCTTT | CASSPPGQGTGTEAFF | TRBJ1-1 | . | TRBV18 | TRBD1
TGTGCCAGCCCGTTGGGGGACATGGAGACCCAGTACTTC | CASPLGDMETQYF | TRBJ2-5 | . | TRBV2 | .
TGCAGCGCCAGAAGTGGCACAGATACGCAGTATTTT | CSARSGTDTQYF | TRBJ2-3 | . | TRBV29-1 | .
TGTGCCAGTAGTATAGCGGGTCGGACAGGGGGCGCAGCTGGCTACACCTTC | CASSIAGRTGGAAGYTF | TRBJ1-2 | . | TRBV19 | TRBD1
TGTGCCACCAGCCGTGACAGGGGGTCCTACAATGAGCAGTTCTTC | CATSRDRGSYNEQFF | TRBJ2-1 | few | TRBV15 | TRBD1
TGTGCCAGCAGTCCCAGCGCCGGGGAGCTGTTTTTT | CASSPSAGELFF | TRBJ2-2 | . | TRBV6-5 | .
TGTGCCAGCAGCTTAGCGGGGGGCTTGGGAGAGCAGTACTTC | CASSLAGGLGEQYF | TRBJ2-7 | . | TRBV27 | TRBD2
TGTGCCACCTGGCGGGGGGGCCCAGGCGGGGAGCTGTTTTTT | CATWRGGPGGELFF | TRBJ2-2 | . | TRBV27 | TRBD2
TGTGCCAGCAGTGAAGTAGCCGGGAAAAAAGAGACCCAGTACTTC | CASSEVAGKKETQYF | TRBJ2-5 | . | TRBV6-1 | .
TGTGCCAGCAGCGTCTTGAGTTCCACAGATACGCAGTATTTT | CASSVLSSTDTQYF | TRBJ2-3 | . | TRBV9 | .
TGTGCCAGCCTTAAAGGGGCGGGAGGAAGTCGCTACACCTTC | CASLKGAGGSRYTF | TRBJ1-2 | . | TRBV6-5 | .
TGTGCCAGCAGCTTACTGGACAGGAACTATGGCTACACCTTC | CASSLLDRNYGYTF | TRBJ1-2 | . | TRBV7-8 | TRBD1
TGTGCCAGCAGCTCCACAGGGAGCTCCTACAATGAGCAGTTCTTC | CASSSTGSSYNEQFF | TRBJ2-1 | . | TRBV7-6 | .
TGTGCCAGCAGCTTAGAGGACAGGGCGTGGGAGACCCAGTACTTC | CASSLEDRAWETQYF | TRBJ2-5 | once | TRBV7-2 | TRBD1
TGTGCCAGCAGCTCACCCTGGGAGAATGAAAAACTGTTTTTT | CASSSPWENEKLFF | TRBJ1-4 | . | TRBV7-9 | .
TGTGCCAGCAGCTTAGCGGCTAACAGGGGACACGAGCAGTACTTC | CASSLAANRGHEQYF | TRBJ2-7 | . | TRBV11-2 | TRBD1
TGCGCCAGCAGCCAGGGACAGACCTGGGGCTACACCTTC | CASSQGQTWGYTF | TRBJ1-2 | . | TRBV4-1 | TRBD1
TGTGCCTGGGAACCGGGACTAGGATCCTACAATGAGCAGTTCTTC | CAWEPGLGSYNEQFF | TRBJ2-1 | . | TRBV30 | TRBD2
TGTGCCAGCAGCTTAATAGCGGGGACCGCCTACGAGCAGTACTTC | CASSLIAGTAYEQYF | TRBJ2-7 | . | TRBV7-8 | TRBD2
TGCGCCAGCAGCCAAGATAGGACAGGGAACACTGAAGCTTTCTTT | CASSQDRTGNTEAFF | TRBJ1-1 | . | TRBV4-1 | TRBD1